Listed below are T cell receptor beta chains from one sample, sequenced in a study of blood T cells in healthy people across ages. TCRdb re-called the 5' RACE reads through MiXCR, storing one row per CDR3 protein. Of around 800,000 distinct CDR3 sequences listed, around 62% are singletons. The sample was blood. These receptors were obtained from a man between 25 and 39 years old in good health. Both conserved end residues are part of each CDR3. The order of the fields is V gene, CDR3 length, J gene, clone size, D gene, CDR3 DNA, CDR3 protein. D genes are given only for firm matches. Size is omitted from some rows. Given values are once, few, many or a class for expanded clones.

V gene: TRBV5-1; CDR3 length: 16; J gene: TRBJ2-7; clone size: -; D gene: TRBD1; CDR3 DNA: TGCGCCAGCAGCTTGGCGCCAGGGACAGGGGACAACGAGCAGTACTTC; CDR3 protein: CASSLAPGTGDNEQYF
V gene: TRBV4-3; CDR3 length: 14; J gene: TRBJ2-7; clone size: -; D gene: -; CDR3 DNA: TGCGCCAGCAGCCTTCCTCATTCAGGGACCGCGCAGTACTTC; CDR3 protein: CASSLPHSGTAQYF
V gene: TRBV12-3/TRBV12-4; CDR3 length: 14; J gene: TRBJ2-7; clone size: many; D gene: -; CDR3 DNA: TGTGCCAGCCGGCAGGGGAGGTGGTCCTACGAGCAGTACTTC; CDR3 protein: CASRQGRWSYEQYF
V gene: TRBV6-2/TRBV6-3; CDR3 length: 16; J gene: TRBJ2-3; clone size: -; D gene: -; CDR3 DNA: TGTGCCAGCAGTTACTTGAGTAGGTTTAGCACAGATACGCAGTATTTT; CDR3 protein: CASSYLSRFSTDTQYF
V gene: TRBV12-3/TRBV12-4; CDR3 length: 20; J gene: TRBJ2-2; clone size: once; D gene: TRBD2; CDR3 DNA: TGTGCCAGCAGTTCTGGCCGGCGGGGACTAGCGGGGCGTAACACCGGGGAGCTGTTTTTT; CDR3 protein: CASSSGRRGLAGRNTGELFF
V gene: TRBV12-3/TRBV12-4; CDR3 length: 13; J gene: TRBJ1-5; clone size: -; D gene: -; CDR3 DNA: TGTGCCAGCCGAGAAGGGTCGAATCAGCCCCAGCATTTT; CDR3 protein: CASREGSNQPQHF
V gene: TRBV10-3; CDR3 length: 14; J gene: TRBJ2-7; clone size: -; D gene: TRBD1; CDR3 DNA: TGTGCCATCTTTGACCGGGACAGAACATACGAGCAGTACTTC; CDR3 protein: CAIFDRDRTYEQYF
V gene: TRBV28; CDR3 length: 17; J gene: TRBJ1-5; clone size: once; D gene: TRBD1; CDR3 DNA: TGTGCCAGCAGTATCCAGACAGGGGACCCTAGCAATCAGCCCCAGCATTTT; CDR3 protein: CASSIQTGDPSNQPQHF
V gene: TRBV7-2; CDR3 length: 14; J gene: TRBJ2-7; clone size: -; D gene: -; CDR3 DNA: TGTGCCAGCAGCGGGGGGGACAGACTGTACGAGCAGTACTTC; CDR3 protein: CASSGGDRLYEQYF
V gene: TRBV7-9; CDR3 length: 12; J gene: TRBJ2-7; clone size: -; D gene: -; CDR3 DNA: TGTGCCAGCAGCCCCAGGCGCTACGAGCAGTACTTC; CDR3 protein: CASSPRRYEQYF
V gene: TRBV4-3; CDR3 length: 14; J gene: TRBJ2-1; clone size: -; D gene: -; CDR3 DNA: TGCGCCAGCAGCCAAGATAAGGGTTGGGTTGAGCAGTTCTTC; CDR3 protein: CASSQDKGWVEQFF
V gene: TRBV6-1; CDR3 length: 14; J gene: TRBJ2-3; clone size: -; D gene: -; CDR3 DNA: TGTGCCAGCAGTGGAAGGGGAAACACAGATACGCAGTATTTT; CDR3 protein: CASSGRGNTDTQYF
V gene: TRBV5-1; CDR3 length: 14; J gene: TRBJ2-7; clone size: -; D gene: -; CDR3 DNA: TGCGCCAGCACCGAAACTACCGAAGTCAATGAGCAGTACTTC; CDR3 protein: CASTETTEVNEQYF
V gene: TRBV20-1; CDR3 length: 16; J gene: TRBJ2-3; clone size: -; D gene: TRBD2; CDR3 DNA: TGCGGTGCTAGACCCGTCAGCGGGGGGGCCCTAGATACGCAGTATTTT; CDR3 protein: CGARPVSGGALDTQYF
V gene: TRBV5-1; CDR3 length: 17; J gene: TRBJ2-5; clone size: -; D gene: TRBD2; CDR3 DNA: TGCGCCAGCAGCTCGGGACTAGCGGGGGGGGTACAAGAGACCCAGTACTTC; CDR3 protein: CASSSGLAGGVQETQYF
V gene: TRBV30; CDR3 length: 11; J gene: TRBJ2-1; clone size: -; D gene: -; CDR3 DNA: TGTGCCTGGAGTTCGGGGTATGAGCAGTTCTTC; CDR3 protein: CAWSSGYEQFF
V gene: TRBV28; CDR3 length: 13; J gene: TRBJ2-5; clone size: few; D gene: -; CDR3 DNA: TGTGCCAGCAGTTCACTAGTGCAAGAGACCCAGTACTTC; CDR3 protein: CASSSLVQETQYF
V gene: TRBV12-3/TRBV12-4; CDR3 length: 20; J gene: TRBJ2-1; clone size: -; D gene: TRBD2; CDR3 DNA: TGTGCCAGCAGTTTTAGGGGACTAGCGGGGGGGCCAGTGGTCCACAATGAGCAGTTCTTC; CDR3 protein: CASSFRGLAGGPVVHNEQFF
V gene: TRBV12-3/TRBV12-4; CDR3 length: 13; J gene: TRBJ2-5; clone size: -; D gene: -; CDR3 DNA: TGTGCCAGCAGTTTGGAGAAGGAAGAGACCCAGTACTTC; CDR3 protein: CASSLEKEETQYF
V gene: TRBV20-1; CDR3 length: 14; J gene: TRBJ2-5; clone size: few; D gene: TRBD1; CDR3 DNA: TGCAGTGCCCCGGGACAGGGGGCTGTTGAGACCCAGTACTTC; CDR3 protein: CSAPGQGAVETQYF
V gene: TRBV20-1; CDR3 length: 15; J gene: TRBJ2-7; clone size: -; D gene: -; CDR3 DNA: TGCAGTGCTAGGTCCGCGCAGGGAGGTTCCTACGAGCAGTACTTC; CDR3 protein: CSARSAQGGSYEQYF
V gene: TRBV4-2; CDR3 length: 17; J gene: TRBJ1-4; clone size: -; D gene: -; CDR3 DNA: TGTGCCAGCAGCCAAGGAGACAGCCTACCAACTAATGGAAAACTGTTTTTT; CDR3 protein: CASSQGDSLPTNGKLFF
V gene: TRBV27; CDR3 length: 16; J gene: TRBJ2-2; clone size: -; D gene: TRBD2; CDR3 DNA: TGTGCCAGCAGTTTTCTAGCGGGGGGCCTCGGCGGGGAGCTGTTTTTT; CDR3 protein: CASSFLAGGLGGELFF
V gene: TRBV7-2; CDR3 length: 17; J gene: TRBJ2-7; clone size: few; D gene: TRBD1; CDR3 DNA: TGTGCCAGCAGCTTAGAGGCAAACAGGGGCCGTTCCTACGAGCAGTACTTC; CDR3 protein: CASSLEANRGRSYEQYF
V gene: TRBV9; CDR3 length: 16; J gene: TRBJ2-5; clone size: -; D gene: -; CDR3 DNA: TGTGCCAGCTCCGAGTTTAGTGGGGTTTGGCAAGAGACCCAGTACTTC; CDR3 protein: CASSEFSGVWQETQYF
V gene: TRBV4-2; CDR3 length: 15; J gene: TRBJ2-2; clone size: -; D gene: TRBD2; CDR3 DNA: TGTGCCAGCAGCCGCCGGGAGGAAGAGACCGGGGAGCTGTTTTTT; CDR3 protein: CASSRREEETGELFF
V gene: TRBV15; CDR3 length: 17; J gene: TRBJ2-3; clone size: -; D gene: TRBD2; CDR3 DNA: TGTGCCACCAGCAGAGACTCCCACAGCGGGGGGGGGGATACGCAGTATTTT; CDR3 protein: CATSRDSHSGGGDTQYF
V gene: TRBV7-9; CDR3 length: 15; J gene: TRBJ2-1; clone size: -; D gene: -; CDR3 DNA: TGTGCCAGCAGCTCGGGACTGCGAACCTACAATGAGCAGTTCTTC; CDR3 protein: CASSSGLRTYNEQFF